This entry features one T cell receptor beta chain sequence. Produced via immunoSEQ multiplex PCR; TCRdb's table is partial and in-frame only. Of 150,000 to 200,000 clones in the sample, 75% to 95% were seen once. This specimen belongs to a study of control samples from healthy donors and cancer patients. Deletions cut 0 bases from V and 0 bases from J, with 10 bases between. Germline-derived CDR1 and CDR2 are SGHRS and YFSETQ. The CDR3 loop spans 16 amino acids. The origin of this receptor is a woman in her 30s in good health. The J gene is TRBJ1-5, the V gene TRBV5-1; no firm D call. The sample consisted of blood. The CDR3 DNA reads TGCGCCAGCAGCTTGGAAGCAGGTAATAGCAATCAGCCCCAGCATTTT. Protein: CASSLEAGNSNQPQHF.